This TCR beta chain is drawn from a study of CD8+CD57+ T cells in acquired aplastic anemia. Background on the study: The average read count for CD4+ cells in healthy donors was 10 million to 12 million.

Study-level results: About 28 sequences, all CD8+ CDR3, were shared between patients and controls.

From germline, CDR1 is LNHDA and CDR2 SQIVND (reference sequence). There are 15 residues in the CDR3. The V and J ends lost 0 bases and 4 bases respectively, with 12 bases between them. A single count supports this clonotype. Its antigen is undetermined. TCR beta VDJ and CDR3 profiles were obtained from a genomic DNA template. TCRdb processed the reads anew with MiXCR; each CDR3 protein has one entry. The profile shows some 180,000 distinct CDR3 sequences, 35% to 50% of them singletons. V and J are TRBV19 and TRBJ1-2; D unclear. Material for sequencing was sorted CD4+, CD8+, or CD8+CD57+ T cells (not recorded which) from PBMCs. The source is a human donor in good health. This CDR3 is CASSIDLYASYGYTF. DNA of the CDR3: TGTGCCAGTAGTATAGATCTATACGCATCCTATGGCTACACCTTC.